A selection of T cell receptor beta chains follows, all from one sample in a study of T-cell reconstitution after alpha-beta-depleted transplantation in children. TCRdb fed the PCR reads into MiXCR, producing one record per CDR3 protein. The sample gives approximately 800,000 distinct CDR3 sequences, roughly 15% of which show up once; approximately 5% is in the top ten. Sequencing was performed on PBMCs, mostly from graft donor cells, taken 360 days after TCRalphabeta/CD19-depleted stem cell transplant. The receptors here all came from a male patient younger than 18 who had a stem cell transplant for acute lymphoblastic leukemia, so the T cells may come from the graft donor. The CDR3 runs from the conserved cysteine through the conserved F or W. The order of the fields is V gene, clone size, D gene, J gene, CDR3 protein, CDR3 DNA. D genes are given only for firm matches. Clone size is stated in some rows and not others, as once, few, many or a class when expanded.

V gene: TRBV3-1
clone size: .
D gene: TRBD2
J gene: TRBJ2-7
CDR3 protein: CASSQVAGGLNEQYF
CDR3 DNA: TGTGCCAGCAGCCAAGTAGCGGGAGGGCTTAACGAGCAGTACTTC

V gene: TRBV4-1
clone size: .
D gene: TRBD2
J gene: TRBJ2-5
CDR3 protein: CASRQSGGKETQYF
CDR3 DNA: TGCGCCAGCAGACAGAGCGGGGGGAAAGAGACCCAGTACTTC

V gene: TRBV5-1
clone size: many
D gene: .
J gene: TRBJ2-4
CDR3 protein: CASSLERAKNIQYF
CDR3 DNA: TGCGCCAGCAGCTTGGAGAGAGCCAAAAACATTCAGTACTTC

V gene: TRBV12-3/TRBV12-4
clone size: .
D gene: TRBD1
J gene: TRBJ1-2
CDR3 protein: CASSSRGLDYGYTF
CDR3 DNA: TGTGCCAGCAGTTCCAGGGGGTTGGACTATGGCTACACCTTC

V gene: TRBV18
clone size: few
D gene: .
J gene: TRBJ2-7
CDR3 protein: CASSRGPPPREQYF
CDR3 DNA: TGTGCCAGCTCACGAGGACCACCCCCTCGCGAGCAGTACTTC

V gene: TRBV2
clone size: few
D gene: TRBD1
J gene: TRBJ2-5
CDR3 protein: CASSPHGQGTQETQYF
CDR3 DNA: TGTGCCAGCAGCCCCCACGGACAGGGCACCCAGGAGACCCAGTACTTC

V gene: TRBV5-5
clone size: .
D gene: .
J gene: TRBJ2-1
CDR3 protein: CASTLLDPRDNEQFF
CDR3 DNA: TGTGCCAGCACCTTACTAGACCCGCGCGACAATGAGCAGTTCTTC

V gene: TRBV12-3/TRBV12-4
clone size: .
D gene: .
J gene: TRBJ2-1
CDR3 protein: CASSLVGRSYNEQFF
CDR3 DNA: TGTGCCAGCAGTTTAGTCGGCAGGTCCTACAATGAGCAGTTCTTC

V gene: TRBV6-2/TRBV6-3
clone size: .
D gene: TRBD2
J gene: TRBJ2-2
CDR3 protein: CASSYDGGRPYTGELFF
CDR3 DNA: TGTGCCAGCAGTTACGATGGCGGGAGGCCCTACACCGGGGAGCTGTTTTTT

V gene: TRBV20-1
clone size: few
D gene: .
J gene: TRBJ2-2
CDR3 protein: CSADQGVTGELFF
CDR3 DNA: TGCAGTGCTGACCAGGGAGTCACCGGGGAGCTGTTTTTT

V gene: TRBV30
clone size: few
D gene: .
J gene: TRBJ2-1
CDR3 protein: CAWSPGYNEQFF
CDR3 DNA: TGTGCCTGGAGTCCGGGTTACAATGAGCAGTTCTTC

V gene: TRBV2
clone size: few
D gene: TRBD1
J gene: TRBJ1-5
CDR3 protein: CASLRDRDRQPQHF
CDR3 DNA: TGTGCCAGCCTTCGGGACAGGGACCGGCAGCCCCAGCATTTT

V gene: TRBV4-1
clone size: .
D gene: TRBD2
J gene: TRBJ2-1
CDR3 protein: CASSHDSGRSSYNEQFF
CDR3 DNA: TGCGCCAGCAGCCATGATAGCGGGAGGAGCTCCTACAATGAGCAGTTCTTC

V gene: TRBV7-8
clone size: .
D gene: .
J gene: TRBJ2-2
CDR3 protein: CASSLNAKRTTGELFF
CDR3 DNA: TGTGCCAGCAGCTTAAATGCCAAGCGGACCACCGGGGAGCTGTTTTTT

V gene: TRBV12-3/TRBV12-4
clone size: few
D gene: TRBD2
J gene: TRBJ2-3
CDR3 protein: CASSPPSGGPTDTQYF
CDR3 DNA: TGTGCCAGCAGTCCCCCTAGCGGGGGCCCCACAGATACGCAGTATTTT

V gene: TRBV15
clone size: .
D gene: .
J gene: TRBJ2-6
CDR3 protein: CATSRDFRDSGANVLTF
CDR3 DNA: TGTGCCACCAGCAGAGATTTCCGGGACTCTGGGGCCAACGTCCTGACTTTC

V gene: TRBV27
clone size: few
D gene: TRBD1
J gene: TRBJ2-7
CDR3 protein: CASRETGPYEQYF
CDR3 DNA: TGTGCCAGCAGGGAGACAGGGCCGTACGAGCAGTACTTC

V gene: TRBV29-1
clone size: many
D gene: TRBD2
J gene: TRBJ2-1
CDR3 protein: CSLSIAGNYNEQFF
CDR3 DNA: TGCAGCCTGAGCATAGCGGGAAACTACAATGAGCAGTTCTTC

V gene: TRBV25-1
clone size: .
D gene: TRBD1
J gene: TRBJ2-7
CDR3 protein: CASSGTGDEQYF
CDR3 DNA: TGTGCCAGCAGTGGGACAGGGGACGAGCAGTACTTC

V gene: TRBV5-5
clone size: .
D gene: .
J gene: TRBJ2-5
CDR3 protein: CASSQRGDLVGKETQYF
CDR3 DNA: TGTGCCAGCAGCCAAAGAGGGGACCTAGTGGGCAAGGAGACCCAGTACTTC

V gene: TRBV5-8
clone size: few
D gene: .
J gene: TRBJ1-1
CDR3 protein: CASSKPRQNLNTEAFF
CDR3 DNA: TGTGCCAGCAGCAAACCACGACAGAATTTGAACACTGAAGCTTTCTTT

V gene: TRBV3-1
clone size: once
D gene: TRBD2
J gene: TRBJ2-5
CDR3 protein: CASSQGPSGSFQETQYF
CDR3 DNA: TGTGCCAGCAGCCAAGGACCCAGCGGGAGCTTTCAAGAGACCCAGTACTTC

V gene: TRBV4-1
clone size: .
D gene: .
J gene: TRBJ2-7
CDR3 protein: CASSQPPTAAYEQYF
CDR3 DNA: TGCGCCAGCAGCCAACCGCCCACAGCCGCCTACGAGCAGTACTTC

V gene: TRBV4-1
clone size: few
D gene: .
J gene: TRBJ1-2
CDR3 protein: CASSQGRGAALGYTF
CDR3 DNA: TGCGCCAGCAGCCAAGGCCGGGGCGCAGCACTGGGCTACACCTTC

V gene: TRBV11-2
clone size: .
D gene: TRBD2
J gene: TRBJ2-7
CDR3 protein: CASSFWTSGAYEQYF
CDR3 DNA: TGTGCCAGCAGCTTCTGGACTAGCGGAGCCTACGAGCAGTACTTC

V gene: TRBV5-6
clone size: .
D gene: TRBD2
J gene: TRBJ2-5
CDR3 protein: CASSLDWGGSGETQYF
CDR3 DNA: TGTGCCAGCAGCTTAGACTGGGGCGGGAGTGGTGAGACCCAGTACTTC

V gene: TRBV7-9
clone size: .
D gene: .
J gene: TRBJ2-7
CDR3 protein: CASSPWRGQHEQYF
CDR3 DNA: TGTGCCAGCAGCCCCTGGAGGGGTCAACACGAGCAGTACTTC

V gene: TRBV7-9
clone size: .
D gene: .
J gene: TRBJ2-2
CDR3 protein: CASSSLRTTGELFF
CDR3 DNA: TGTGCCAGCAGCTCCCTCCGGACCACCGGGGAGCTGTTTTTT

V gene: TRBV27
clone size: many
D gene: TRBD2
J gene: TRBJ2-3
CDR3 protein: CASRRLAGGDTQYF
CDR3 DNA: TGTGCCAGCAGACGACTAGCGGGAGGGGATACGCAGTATTTT

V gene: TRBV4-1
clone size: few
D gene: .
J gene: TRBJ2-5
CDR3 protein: CASSSRESEETQYF
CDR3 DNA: TGCGCCAGCAGCTCCCGGGAATCCGAGGAGACCCAGTACTTC

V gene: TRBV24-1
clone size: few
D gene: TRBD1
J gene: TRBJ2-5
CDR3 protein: CASRDSSQETQYF
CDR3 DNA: TGTGCCTCCCGGGACAGTTCTCAAGAGACCCAGTACTTC

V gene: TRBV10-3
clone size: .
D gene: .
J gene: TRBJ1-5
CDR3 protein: CAISGTGYSNQPQHF
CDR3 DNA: TGTGCCATCAGTGGCACAGGGTATAGCAATCAGCCCCAGCATTTT

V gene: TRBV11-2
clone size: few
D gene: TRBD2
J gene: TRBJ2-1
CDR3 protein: CASSLLAGFTDEQFF
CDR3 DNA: TGTGCCAGCAGCTTATTAGCGGGATTTACGGATGAGCAGTTCTTC